Each of the 22 T cell receptor beta chains below was sequenced from the same sample in a study of cytomegalovirus exposure and HLA in healthy donors. With 60 Vbeta and 13 Jbeta primers, the PCR was carried out. Some clones are missing from TCRdb's copy, which holds only in-frame ones; the method was immunoSEQ multiplex PCR. The sample gives 120,000 to 150,000 clones, 76% of which show up once; approximately 2% is in the top ten. Input material: PBMCs. The source of these receptors is a man aged 40-55 years in good health and CMV-seronegative.

V usage is TRBV10-3 and J usage is TRBJ1-3; no clear D. This CDR3 contains 13 residues. The ends were cut back, 4 bases at V and 4 bases at J, with 8 bases in the middle. Germline V gene lookup returns CDR1 ENHRY and CDR2 SYGVKD. The CDR3 nucleotides are TGTGCCATCAGTGGAGGACTCGGAAACACCATATATTTT. This gives the protein CAISGGLGNTIYF.

The chain carries TRBV11-2 and TRBJ2-2; a possible D gene is TRBD2 (7 bases). CDR3 length: 17 amino acids. CDR1 and CDR2 from the germline V gene are SGHAT and FQNNGV. With 1 base removed from V and 5 bases from J, the gap between germline ends came to 17 bases. This chain's CDR3 is CASSLVGGQGRTGELFF. The CDR3 DNA reads TGTGCCAGCAGCTTAGTCGGGGGGCAGGGAAGGACCGGGGAGCTGTTTTTT.

V and J are TRBV7-9 and TRBJ2-4; TRBD2 matches 8 bases. Germline values: CDR1 SEHNR, CDR2 FQNEAQ (reference sequence). CDR3 size: 17 residues. V was clipped by 4 bases and J by 0 bases; unmatched bases: 8. Written as DNA, the CDR3 is TGTGCCAGCAGCTCCCCGGGGGCGGGGGGAGCCAAAAACATTCAGTACTTC. Its protein product is CASSSPGAGGAKNIQYF.

The chain combines TRBV5-1 with TRBJ2-5; D is perhaps TRBD2 (7 bases). CDR1 SGHRS and CDR2 YFSETQ come from the germline V gene. The CDR3 covers 14 residues. Trimming took off 2 bases at V and 5 bases at J, with 13 bases between the two ends. This CDR3 is CASSFWGGTETQYF. The CDR3 bases are TGCGCCAGCAGCTTCTGGGGGGGCACGGAGACCCAGTACTTC.

The V and J genes are TRBV30 and TRBJ1-1; tentative D call: TRBD1 (6 bases). Trimming took 4 bases from V and 5 from J, leaving 20 bases between them. The CDR3 spans 15 residues. Germline V gene data show CDR1 as GTSNPN and CDR2 as SVGIG (reference sequence). The DNA for the CDR3 is TGTGCCTGGAACACCCCCGCAGGGGCAGGGACTGAAGCTTTCTTT. It is translated as CAWNTPAGAGTEAFF.

V and J are TRBV7-8 and TRBJ2-1; 9 bases line up with TRBD2. Germline CDR1 is SGHVS and CDR2 is FQNEAQ. The ends lost 5 bases at V and 2 bases at J; junction bases unmatched: 4. This CDR3 is built from 15 residues. CDR3 bases: TGTGCCAGCAGCGCAAGCGGGGGGACCTACAATGAGCAGTTCTTC. The encoded protein is CASSASGGTYNEQFF.

The chain links TRBV6-1 to TRBJ2-7, with TRBD1 identical over 11 bases. From germline, CDR1 is MNHNS and CDR2 SASEGT. The CDR3 runs 15 residues. The V gene end was trimmed by 3 bases and the J gene end by 5 bases; junction bases not matched to a gene: 6. The CDR3 loop is CASSEGTGGGDEQYF. Written as DNA, the CDR3 is TGTGCCAGCAGTGAGGGGACAGGGGGGGGCGACGAGCAGTACTTC.

The V gene is TRBV27, the J gene TRBJ2-1, with TRBD1 matching over 10 bases. The CDR3 is 19 amino acids. The germline V gene encodes CDR1 MNHEY and CDR2 SMNVEV (reference sequence). Trimming took 7 bases from V and 0 from J; bases not matched to a gene: 15. This chain's CDR3 is CASMTSGTGVPFSYNEQFF. The CDR3 region has the DNA TGTGCCAGCATGACCTCCGGGACAGGGGTCCCGTTCTCCTACAATGAGCAGTTCTTC.

CDR3 bases: TGCGCCAGCAGCTTGGGGACTAGCGGGTTTTACGAGCAGTACTTC. Translation gives CASSLGTSGFYEQYF. V and J are TRBV5-1 and TRBJ2-7; 11 positions agree with TRBD2. Trimming at V came to 0 bases and at J to 4 bases, leaving 3 bases not matched to a gene. This CDR3 is 15 amino acids long. Germline V gene lookup returns CDR1 SGHRS and CDR2 YFSETQ.

The genes are TRBV5-4 and TRBJ2-3; 9 nucleotides line up with TRBD1. This CDR3 comprises 14 residues. CDR1 and CDR2 (germline): SGHNT, YYREEE (reference sequence). V lost 4 bases, J lost 4 bases, and 4 bases stayed unmatched. The CDR3 DNA reads as TGTGCCAGCAGCGCGGGACAGGGATCAGATACGCAGTATTTT. It codes for CASSAGQGSDTQYF.

The chain combines TRBV28 with TRBJ1-5; 8 bases line up with TRBD1. The CDR3 has 14 amino acids. Per germline, CDR1 MDHEN and CDR2 SYDVKM. V dropped 3 bases and J dropped 2; count of bases not matched to a gene: 0. CDR3 sequence reads: CASSLTGGNQPQHF. As DNA, the CDR3 is TGTGCCAGCAGTTTGACAGGGGGCAATCAGCCCCAGCATTTT.

The chain is built from TRBV29-1 and TRBJ2-5, with a weak D call TRBD2 (5 bases). V lost 4 bases, J lost 5 bases, and 17 bases lay in between. Germline V gene data show CDR1 as SQVTM and CDR2 as ANQGSEA. The CDR3 runs to 14 residues. The CDR3 DNA reads TGCAGCGTTGGTTGGGTGACGCCGGGGGAGACCCAGTACTTC. The encoded protein is CSVGWVTPGETQYF.

This clone was detected a few times. The chain joins TRBV5-4 to TRBJ2-4; the match to TRBD2 covers 8 bases. Germline assignment: CDR1 SGHNT and CDR2 YYREEE (reference sequence). The V gene end was trimmed by 0 bases and the J gene end by 6 bases; junction bases not matched to a gene: 5. The CDR3 has 15 amino acids. The CDR3 DNA reads TGTGCCAGCAGCTTGGGAGGCGGGGGGCGAAACATTCAGTACTTC. It is translated as CASSLGGGGRNIQYF.

This clone was recorded a few times. The chain joins TRBV11-2 to TRBJ1-1; TRBD1 might be the D (5 bases). Trimming removed 1 base at V and 4 bases at J, with 10 bases between. The CDR3 has 14 amino acids. Germline assignment: CDR1 SGHAT and CDR2 FQNNGV. The CDR3 DNA reads TGTGCCAGCAGCTTAGGGGGCTGGGGCACTGAAGCTTTCTTT. It specifies CASSLGGWGTEAFF. The full variable domain, its missing parts supplied by reference TRBV11-2 and TRBJ1-1, is EAGVAQSPRYKIIEKRQSVAFWCNPISGHATLYWYQQILGQGPKLLIQFQNNGVVDDSQLPKDRFSAERLKGVDSTLKIQPAKLEDSAVYLCASSLGGWGTEAFFGQGTRLTVV.

This chain joins TRBV5-4 and TRBJ2-2; the match to TRBD2 covers 11 bases. Unmatched junction bases numbered 5, after V lost 4 bases and J lost 3 bases. The germline V gene encodes CDR1 SGHNT and CDR2 YYREEE (reference sequence). The CDR3 is 16 amino acids. The CDR3 protein is CASSPLSGRDTGELFF. CDR3 DNA sequence: TGTGCCAGCAGCCCTCTTAGCGGGAGGGACACCGGGGAGCTGTTTTTT.

The chain recombines TRBV5-1 with TRBJ1-6; D remains unclear. The length of the CDR3 is 14 residues. V lost 1 base to trimming and J lost 7 bases, with 9 bases between them. The germline CDR1 and CDR2 sequences are SGHRS and YFSETQ. CDR3 sequence reads: CASSLYGENSPLHF. The CDR3 coding sequence is TGCGCCAGCAGCTTGTACGGGGAGAATTCACCCCTCCACTTT.

The V and J genes are TRBV5-5 and TRBJ2-7, with D uncertain. There are 14 residues in the CDR3. The V gene's germline CDR1 is SGHKS and CDR2 YYEKEE (reference sequence). The germline V and J ends were trimmed by 0 bases and 5 bases, with 12 bases remaining between them. Written as DNA, the CDR3 is TGTGCCAGCAGCTTGGTAGTTTCCCCCCACGAGCAGTACTTC. Residues: CASSLVVSPHEQYF.

This clone was observed a single time. J is TRBJ2-2 and V is TRBV6-5, with a tentative D call TRBD2 (6 bases). V shed 4 bases and J shed 1 base, with 13 bases lying between them. The CDR3 has 16 amino acids. Germline-derived CDR1 and CDR2 are MNHEY and SVGAGI. The CDR3 sequence: CASSLNPGGNTGELFF. The CDR3 nucleotides are TGTGCCAGCAGTTTAAACCCCGGGGGGAACACCGGGGAGCTGTTTTTT.

The V gene is TRBV7-6, the J gene TRBJ2-2; 7 bases map to TRBD2. Trimming removed 5 bases from V and 5 bases from J; junction bases left unmatched: 5. The CDR3 has 14 residues. The germline V gene has CDR1 SGHVS and CDR2 FNYEAQ. CDR3 sequence: CASSARGRTGELFF. DNA of the CDR3: TGTGCCAGCAGCGCCCGCGGGAGAACCGGGGAGCTGTTTTTT. The full variable domain, in which reference TRBV7-6 and TRBJ2-2 provide the parts outside the CDR3, is GAGVSQSPRYKVTKRGQDVALRCDPISGHVSLYWYRQALGQGPEFLTYFNYEAQQDKSGLPNDRFSAERPEGSISTLTIQRTEQRDSAMYRCASSARGRTGELFFGEGSRLTVL.

The chain links TRBV7-3 to TRBJ2-3; 7 bases match TRBD2. Germline V gene sequence: CDR1 SGHTA, CDR2 FQGTGA. The CDR3 has 15 residues. Trimming took 5 bases from V and 0 from J; bases not matched to a gene: 5. The CDR3: CASSQGTTSTDTQYF. The CDR3 nucleotides read TGTGCCAGCAGCCAAGGGACTACCAGCACAGATACGCAGTATTTT.

This clone was observed a handful of times. The chain is built from TRBV7-2 and TRBJ2-3, with 15 bases that match TRBD2. Germline V gene data show CDR1 as SGHTA and CDR2 as FQGNSA. The CDR3 is 16 amino acids. With V trimmed by 5 bases and J by 8 bases, 8 bases remained unmatched. The CDR3 loop reads CASSRGLAGGRATQYF. The CDR3 nucleotides are TGTGCCAGCAGCCGGGGACTAGCGGGGGGCCGGGCTACGCAGTATTTT. The full variable domain, rest sourced from reference TRBV7-2 and TRBJ2-3, is GAGVSQSPSNKVTEKGKDVELRCDPISGHTALYWYRQSLGQGLEFLIYFQGNSAPDKSGLPSDRFSAERTGGSVSTLTIQRTQQEDSAVYLCASSRGLAGGRATQYFGPGTRLTVL.

This clone has more than one count but fewer than ten. The genes are TRBV25-1 and TRBJ1-1; 8 nucleotides align to TRBD1. V dropped 9 bases and J dropped 5; count of bases not matched to a gene: 11. The germline V gene has CDR1 MGHDK and CDR2 SYGVNS. The CDR3 spans 14 residues. CDR3 residues: CASLDRGARTEAFF. The CDR3, as DNA: TGTGCCAGTCTCGACAGGGGCGCCCGGACTGAAGCTTTCTTT. The whole variable domain, remainder taken from reference TRBV25-1 and TRBJ1-1, is EADIYQTPRYLVIGTGKKITLECSQTMGHDKMYWYQQDPGMELHLIHYSYGVNSTEKGDLSSESTVSRIRTEHFPLTLESARPSHTSQYLCASLDRGARTEAFFGQGTRLTVV.